Each of the 5 T cell receptor beta chains below was sequenced from the same sample in a study of metastatic and nonmetastatic thyroid tumors. Through MiXCR, TCRdb re-clonotyped the PCR reads. The repertoire holds roughly 14,000 clones, with 20% to 25% as singletons. Each patient came to thyroid surgery without any prior treatment (of any kind). Input material: tumor tissue. These receptor sequences come from a female donor with papillary thyroid cancer or a benign thyroid nodule (not recorded which). Some clones in this sample may be carry-over from other donors' samples.

CDR3 residues: CASSEGSWGVTYEQYF. CDR3 coding DNA: TGTGCCAGCAGTGAAGGGAGCTGGGGAGTTACCTACGAGCAGTACTTC. This chain links TRBV6-1 with TRBJ2-7, with a tentative D call TRBD2 (5 bases). Trimming removed 1 base at V and 2 bases at J, with 15 bases between. The CDR3 runs to 16 residues. Germline CDR1 reads MNHNS; CDR2 reads SASEGT.

The J gene is TRBJ1-2, the V gene TRBV11-2; the D gene is possibly TRBD1 (5 bases). Germline lookup yields CDR1 SGHAT and CDR2 FQNNGV. V lost 5 bases and J 8 bases, leaving 18 bases between the germline ends. The length of the CDR3 is 14 residues. The CDR3 is CASSHPGAGKGYTF. In nucleotides, the CDR3 is TGTGCCAGCAGCCACCCCGGGGCGGGAAAGGGCTACACCTTC.

This clone ranks as medium-sized (0.01 to 0.1%). This chain connects TRBV2 to TRBJ2-7, with unresolved D. Trimming removed 7 bases at V and 1 base at J, with 11 bases between. This CDR3 has 13 residues. Germline CDR1 reads SNHLY; CDR2 reads FYNNEI. The CDR3 loop is CASTPARSYEQYF. The CDR3 nucleotides are TGTGCCAGCACCCCCGCGAGATCCTACGAGCAGTACTTC.

By share of the sample, this clone is medium-sized (0.01 to 0.1%). The gene calls are TRBV11-2 and TRBJ2-1; 8 bases line up with TRBD1. The V segment lost 5 bases and the J segment 4 bases; nucleotides outside the gene matches: 10. Germline values: CDR1 SGHAT, CDR2 FQNNGV. This CDR3 spans 16 amino acids. The CDR3 is CASSGGGRGHYNEQFF. CDR3 in DNA: TGTGCCAGCAGCGGTGGGGGCAGGGGGCATTACAATGAGCAGTTCTTC.

This clone was seen a few times. CDR3 sequence reads: CASSNRGKNTEAFF. The CDR3 bases are TGTGCCAGCAGCAACAGGGGCAAGAACACTGAAGCTTTCTTT. The chain has TRBV6-1 and TRBJ1-1, with 7 bases that match TRBD1. The CDR3 is 14 residues long. With 6 bases clipped from V and 1 base from J, the junction kept 5 bases outside the gene matches. Germline V gene sequence: CDR1 MNHNS, CDR2 SASEGT.